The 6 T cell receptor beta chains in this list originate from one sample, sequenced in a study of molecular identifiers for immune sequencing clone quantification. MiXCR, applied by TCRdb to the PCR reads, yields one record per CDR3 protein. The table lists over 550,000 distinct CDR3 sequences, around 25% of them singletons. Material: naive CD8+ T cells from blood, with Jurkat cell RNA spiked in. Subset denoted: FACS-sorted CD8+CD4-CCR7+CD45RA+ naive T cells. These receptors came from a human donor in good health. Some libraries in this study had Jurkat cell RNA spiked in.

The CDR3 protein is CATEDNNGDEQYF. CDR3 sequence (DNA): TGTGCCACCGAGGACAACAACGGGGACGAGCAGTACTTC. The chain recombines TRBV24-1 with TRBJ2-7; D is possibly TRBD1 or TRBD2 (5 bases each). This CDR3 is 13 amino acids long. Trimming took off 9 bases at V and 5 bases at J, with 16 bases between the two ends. Looked up from germline, CDR1 is KGHDR and CDR2 is SFDVKD.

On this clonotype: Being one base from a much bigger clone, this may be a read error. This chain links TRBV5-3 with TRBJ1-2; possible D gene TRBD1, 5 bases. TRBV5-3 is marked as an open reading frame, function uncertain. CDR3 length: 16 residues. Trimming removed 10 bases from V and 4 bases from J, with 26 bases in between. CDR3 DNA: TGTGCCGGCAGCTACGGTCTGGGGCCTGAAGGCTATGGCTACACCTTC. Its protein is CAGSYGLGPEGYGYTF.

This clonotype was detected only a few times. CDR3 nucleotides: TGTGCCAGCAGCGTAGAAACGGGTAATTCACCCCTCCACTTT. It codes for CASSVETGNSPLHF. This chain uses TRBV9 with TRBJ1-6; D remains unclear. Trimming stripped 0 bases from V and 6 bases from J, with 7 bases between. The CDR3 runs to 14 residues. Germline V gene lookup returns CDR1 SGDLS and CDR2 YYNGEE. Complete variable domain (other parts from reference TRBV9 and TRBJ1-6): DSGVTQTPKHLITATGQRVTLRCSPRSGDLSVYWYQQSLDQGLQFLIQYYNGEERAKGNILERFSAQQFPDLHSELNLSSLELGDSALYFCASSVETGNSPLHFGNGTRLTVT.

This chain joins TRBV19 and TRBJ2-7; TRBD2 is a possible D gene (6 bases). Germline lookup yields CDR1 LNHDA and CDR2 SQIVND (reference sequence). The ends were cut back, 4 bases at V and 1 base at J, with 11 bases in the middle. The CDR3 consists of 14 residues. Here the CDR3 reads CASSTAGRSYEQYF. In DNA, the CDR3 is TGTGCCAGTAGTACGGCGGGACGGTCCTACGAGCAGTACTTC. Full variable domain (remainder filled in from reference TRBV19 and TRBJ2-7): DGGITQSPKYLFRKEGQNVTLSCEQNLNHDAMYWYRQDPGQGLRLIYYSQIVNDFQKGDIAEGYSVSREKKESFPLTVTSAQKNPTAFYLCASSTAGRSYEQYFGPGTRLTVT.

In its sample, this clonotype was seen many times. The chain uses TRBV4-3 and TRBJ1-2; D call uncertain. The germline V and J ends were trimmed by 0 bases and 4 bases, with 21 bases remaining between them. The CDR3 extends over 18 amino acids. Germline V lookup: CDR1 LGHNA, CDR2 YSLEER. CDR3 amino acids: CASSQESGIGLGSYGYTF. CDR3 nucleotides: TGCGCCAGCAGCCAAGAGTCTGGTATAGGTCTCGGCAGCTATGGCTACACCTTC.

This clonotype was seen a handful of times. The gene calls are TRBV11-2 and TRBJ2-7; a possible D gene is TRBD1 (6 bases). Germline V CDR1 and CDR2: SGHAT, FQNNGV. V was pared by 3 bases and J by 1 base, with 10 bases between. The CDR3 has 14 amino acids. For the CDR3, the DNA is TGTGCCAGCAGCTTCTACAGGGATTCCTACGAGCAGTACTTC. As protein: CASSFYRDSYEQYF.